This T cell receptor beta chain was sequenced in a study of shared clonotypes between healthy human individuals. Naive CD8 cells lacked CD45RO, underwent positive selection for CCR7 and left out terminally differentiated effector memory CD45RA+ cells. The CDR3 runs to 14 residues. V gave up 4 bases and J gave up 4 bases, with 11 bases separating them. CDR1 and CDR2 (germline): SGHAT, FQNNGV. TCRdb keeps only in-frame clones here, not all; method: immunoSEQ multiplex PCR. Of around 2.1 million clones listed, more than 85% are singletons. Source material: naive CD8+ T cells from PBMCs. This clonotype was obtained from a man between 18 and 29 years old in good health. Some clones in this sample may be carry-over from other donors' samples. This chain uses TRBV11-2 with TRBJ2-1, with D perhaps TRBD2 (6 bases). The CDR3 reads CASSWGVPYNEQFF. The CDR3 coding sequence is TGTGCCAGCAGCTGGGGGGTGCCGTACAATGAGCAGTTCTTC.